This TCR beta chain was found in a study of cytomegalovirus exposure and HLA in healthy donors. Per the germline V gene, CDR1 is SGHTA and CDR2 is FQGNSA. The CDR3 sequence is 15 residues long. Trimming left V 1 base short and J 0 bases short, with 9 bases between. While unrecorded immune exposures were likely, the donors were nominally healthy when sampled. PCR involved 60 Vbeta and 13 Jbeta primers. The table came from immunoSEQ multiplex PCR; TCRdb's copy has only in-frame clones and leaves some out. The profile shows about 160,000 clones, over 75% of them singletons. This clone was seen once. This chain joins TRBV7-2 and TRBJ1-2, with D uncertain. The sequenced material came from PBMCs. The receptor was isolated from a man aged 35-49 years in good health and CMV-seronegative. The CDR3 here is CASSLDSLSNYGYTF. The CDR3 DNA follows: TGTGCCAGCAGCTTAGACAGCCTCTCTAACTATGGCTACACCTTC. Filled out from reference TRBV7-2 and TRBJ1-2, the complete variable domain reads GAGVSQSPSNKVTEKGKDVELRCDPISGHTALYWYRQSLGQGLEFLIYFQGNSAPDKSGLPSDRFSAERTGGSVSTLTIQRTQQEDSAVYLCASSLDSLSNYGYTFGSGTRLTVV.